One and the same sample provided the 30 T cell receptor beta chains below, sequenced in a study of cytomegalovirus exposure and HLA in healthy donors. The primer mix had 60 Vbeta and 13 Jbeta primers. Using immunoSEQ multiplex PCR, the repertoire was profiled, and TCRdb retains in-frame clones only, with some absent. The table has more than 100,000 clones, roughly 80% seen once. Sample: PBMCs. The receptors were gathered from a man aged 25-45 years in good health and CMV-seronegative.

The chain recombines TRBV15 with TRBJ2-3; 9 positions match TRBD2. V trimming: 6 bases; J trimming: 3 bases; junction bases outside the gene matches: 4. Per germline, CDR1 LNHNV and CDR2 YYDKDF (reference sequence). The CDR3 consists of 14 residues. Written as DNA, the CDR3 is TGTGCCACCAGAGAGGCGGGGGGGACAGATACGCAGTATTTT. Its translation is CATREAGGTDTQYF.

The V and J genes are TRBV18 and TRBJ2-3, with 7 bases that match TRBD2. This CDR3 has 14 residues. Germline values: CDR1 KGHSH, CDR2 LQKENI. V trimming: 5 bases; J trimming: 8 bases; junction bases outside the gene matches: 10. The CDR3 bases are TGTGCCAGCTCAGCGGGACTACCACCCGGTACGCAGTATTTT. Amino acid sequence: CASSAGLPPGTQYF.

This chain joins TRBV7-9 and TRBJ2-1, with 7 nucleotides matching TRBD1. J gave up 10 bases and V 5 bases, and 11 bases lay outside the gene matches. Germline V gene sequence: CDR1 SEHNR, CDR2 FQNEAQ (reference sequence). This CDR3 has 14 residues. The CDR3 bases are TGTGCCAGCAGCGGGGACAGCCGCCCGCCCGAGCAGTTCTTC. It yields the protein CASSGDSRPPEQFF.

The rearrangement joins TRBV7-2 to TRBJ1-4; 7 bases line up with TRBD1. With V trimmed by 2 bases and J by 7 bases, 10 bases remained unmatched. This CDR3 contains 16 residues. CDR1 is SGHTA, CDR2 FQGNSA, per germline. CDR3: CASSLQNRGSSEKLFF. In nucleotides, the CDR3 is TGTGCCAGCAGCTTACAAAACAGGGGAAGTTCTGAAAAACTGTTTTTT.

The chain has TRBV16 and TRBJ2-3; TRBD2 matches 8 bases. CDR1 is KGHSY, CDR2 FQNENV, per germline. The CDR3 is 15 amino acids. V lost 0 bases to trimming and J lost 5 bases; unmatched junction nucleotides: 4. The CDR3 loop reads CASSQSPSGRDTQYF. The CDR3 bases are TGTGCCAGCAGCCAATCTCCTAGCGGGCGAGATACGCAGTATTTT.

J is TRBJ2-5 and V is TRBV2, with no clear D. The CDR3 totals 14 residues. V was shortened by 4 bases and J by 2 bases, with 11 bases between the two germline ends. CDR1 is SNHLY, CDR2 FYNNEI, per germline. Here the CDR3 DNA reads TGTGCCAGCAGTGGTCGACAACGGCAAGAGACCCAGTACTTC. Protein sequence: CASSGRQRQETQYF. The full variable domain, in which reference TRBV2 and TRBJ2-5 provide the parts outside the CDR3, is EPEVTQTPSHQVTQMGQEVILRCVPISNHLYFYWYRQILGQKVEFLVSFYNNEISEKSEIFDDQFSVERPDGSNFTLKIRSTKLEDSAMYFCASSGRQRQETQYFGPGTRLLVL.

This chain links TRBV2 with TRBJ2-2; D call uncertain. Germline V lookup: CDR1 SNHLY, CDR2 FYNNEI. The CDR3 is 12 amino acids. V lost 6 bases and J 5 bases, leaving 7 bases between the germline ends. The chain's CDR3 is CASRLETGELFF. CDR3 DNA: TGTGCCAGCAGGCTAGAAACCGGGGAGCTGTTTTTT.

The CDR3 here is CASKSPGILETQYF. CDR3 nucleotide sequence: TGTGCCAGCAAGTCCCCAGGAATTCTAGAGACCCAGTACTTC. The V call is TRBV2, the J call TRBJ2-5; D gene uncertain. V was pared by 7 bases and J by 4 bases, with 16 bases between. The germline V gene encodes CDR1 SNHLY and CDR2 FYNNEI. CDR3 length equals 14 residues.

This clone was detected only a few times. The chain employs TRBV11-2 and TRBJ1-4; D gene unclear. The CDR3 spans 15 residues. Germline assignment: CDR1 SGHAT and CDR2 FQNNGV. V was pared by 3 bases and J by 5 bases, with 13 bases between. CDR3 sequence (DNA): TGTGCCAGCAGCTTCTCGGCAGGTCGGAATGAAAAACTGTTTTTT. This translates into CASSFSAGRNEKLFF.

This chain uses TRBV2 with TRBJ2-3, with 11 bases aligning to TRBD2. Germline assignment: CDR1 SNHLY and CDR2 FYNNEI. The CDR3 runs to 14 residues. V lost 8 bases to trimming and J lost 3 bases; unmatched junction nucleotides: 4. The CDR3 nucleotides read TGTGCCAGCGCACTAGCGGGGGTAACAGATACGCAGTATTTT. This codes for CASALAGVTDTQYF. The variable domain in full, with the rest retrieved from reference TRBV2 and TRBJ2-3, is EPEVTQTPSHQVTQMGQEVILRCVPISNHLYFYWYRQILGQKVEFLVSFYNNEISEKSEIFDDQFSVERPDGSNFTLKIRSTKLEDSAMYFCASALAGVTDTQYFGPGTRLTVL.

The CDR3 region has the DNA TGTGCCAGCAGCTCCCTTGGGGGGGGATCCACAGATACGCAGTATTTT. Translating it yields CASSSLGGGSTDTQYF. V and J are TRBV7-8 and TRBJ2-3, with 7 bases fitting TRBD2. The CDR3 extends over 16 amino acids. The germline gives CDR1 SGHVS, CDR2 FQNEAQ. With 4 bases clipped from V and 2 bases from J, the junction kept 9 bases outside the gene matches.

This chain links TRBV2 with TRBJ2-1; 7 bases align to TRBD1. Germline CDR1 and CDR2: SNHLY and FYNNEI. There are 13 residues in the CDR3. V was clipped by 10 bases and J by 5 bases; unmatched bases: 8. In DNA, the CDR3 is TGTGCCACCCTACTGGGACAGCACAATGAGCAGTTCTTC. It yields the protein CATLLGQHNEQFF.

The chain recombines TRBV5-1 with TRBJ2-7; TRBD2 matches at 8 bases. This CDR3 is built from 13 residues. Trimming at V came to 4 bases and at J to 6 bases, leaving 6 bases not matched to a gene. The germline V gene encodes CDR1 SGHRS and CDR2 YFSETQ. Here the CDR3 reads CASSTPSGGEQYF. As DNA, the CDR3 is TGCGCCAGCAGCACTCCAAGCGGGGGCGAGCAGTACTTC. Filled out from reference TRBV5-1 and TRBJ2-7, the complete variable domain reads KAGVTQTPRYLIKTRGQQVTLSCSPISGHRSVSWYQQTPGQGLQFLFEYFSETQRNKGNFPGRFSGRQFSNSRSEMNVSTLELGDSALYLCASSTPSGGEQYFGPGTRLTVT.

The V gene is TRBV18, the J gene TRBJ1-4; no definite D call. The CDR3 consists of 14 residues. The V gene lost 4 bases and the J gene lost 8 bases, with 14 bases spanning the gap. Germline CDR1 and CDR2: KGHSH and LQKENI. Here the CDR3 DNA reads TGTGCCAGCTCACGCAATGAGGGCGAAGAAAAACTGTTTTTT. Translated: CASSRNEGEEKLFF.

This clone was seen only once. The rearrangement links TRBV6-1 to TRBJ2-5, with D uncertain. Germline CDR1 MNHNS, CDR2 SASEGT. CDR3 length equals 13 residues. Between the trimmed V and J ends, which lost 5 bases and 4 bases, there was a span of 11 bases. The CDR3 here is CASSRGERETQYF. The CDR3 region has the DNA TGTGCCAGCAGTCGTGGAGAGAGAGAGACCCAGTACTTC.

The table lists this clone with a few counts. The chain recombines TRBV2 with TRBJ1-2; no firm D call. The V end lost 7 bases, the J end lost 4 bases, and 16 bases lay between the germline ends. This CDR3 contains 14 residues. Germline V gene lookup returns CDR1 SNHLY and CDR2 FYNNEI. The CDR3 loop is CASILPGLGYGYTF. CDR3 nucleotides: TGTGCCAGCATCCTTCCCGGTCTCGGCTATGGCTACACCTTC.

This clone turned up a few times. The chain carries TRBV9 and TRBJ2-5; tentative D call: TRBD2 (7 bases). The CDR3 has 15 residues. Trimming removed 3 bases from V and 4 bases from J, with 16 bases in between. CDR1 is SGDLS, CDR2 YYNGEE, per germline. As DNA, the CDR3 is TGTGCCAGCAGCGAATTGTGGGGGGGGCCAGAGACCCAGTACTTC. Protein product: CASSELWGGPETQYF. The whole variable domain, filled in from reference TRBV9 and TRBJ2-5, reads DSGVTQTPKHLITATGQRVTLRCSPRSGDLSVYWYQQSLDQGLQFLIQYYNGEERAKGNILERFSAQQFPDLHSELNLSSLELGDSALYFCASSELWGGPETQYFGPGTRLLVL.

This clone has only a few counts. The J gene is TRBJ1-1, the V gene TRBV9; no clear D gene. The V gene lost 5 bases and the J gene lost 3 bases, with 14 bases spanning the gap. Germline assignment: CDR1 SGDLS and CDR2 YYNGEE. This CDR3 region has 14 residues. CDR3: CASRRSTADTEAFF. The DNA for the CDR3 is TGTGCCAGCAGAAGAAGCACAGCGGACACTGAAGCTTTCTTT.

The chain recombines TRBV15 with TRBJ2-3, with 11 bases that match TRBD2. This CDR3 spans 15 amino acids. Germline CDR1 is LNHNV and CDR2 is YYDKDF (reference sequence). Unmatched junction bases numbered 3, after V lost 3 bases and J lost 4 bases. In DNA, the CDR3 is TGTGCCACCAGCAGTAGCGGGGGGGCCTCAGATACGCAGTATTTT. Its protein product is CATSSSGGASDTQYF.

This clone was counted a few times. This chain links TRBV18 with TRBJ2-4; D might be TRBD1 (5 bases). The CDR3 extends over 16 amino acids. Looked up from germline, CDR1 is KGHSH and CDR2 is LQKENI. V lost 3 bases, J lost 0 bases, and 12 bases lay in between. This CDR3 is CASSPTATIAKNIQYF. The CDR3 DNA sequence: TGTGCCAGCTCACCGACAGCAACCATAGCCAAAAACATTCAGTACTTC.

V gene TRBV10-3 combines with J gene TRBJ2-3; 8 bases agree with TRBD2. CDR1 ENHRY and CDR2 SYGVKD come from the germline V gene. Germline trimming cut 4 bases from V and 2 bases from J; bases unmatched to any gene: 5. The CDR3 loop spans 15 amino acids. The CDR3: CAISVDGGDTDTQYF. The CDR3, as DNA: TGTGCCATCAGTGTGGACGGGGGGGACACAGATACGCAGTATTTT.

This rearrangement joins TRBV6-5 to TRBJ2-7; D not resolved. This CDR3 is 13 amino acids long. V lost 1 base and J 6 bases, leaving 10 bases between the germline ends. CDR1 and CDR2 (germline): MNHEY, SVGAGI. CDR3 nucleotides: TGTGCCAGCAGTTACTACGGTCTCCGCGAGCAGTACTTC. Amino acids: CASSYYGLREQYF.

Here the CDR3 reads CASSYSGQGGQPQHF. CDR3 bases: TGTGCCAGCAGTTACTCTGGGCAGGGTGGGCAGCCCCAGCATTTT. V and J are TRBV6-6 and TRBJ1-5, with a weak D call TRBD1 (5 bases). This CDR3 comprises 15 residues. Germline V gene sequence: CDR1 MNHNY, CDR2 SVGAGI (reference sequence). V was cut by 0 bases and J by 7 bases, with 13 bases left in between.

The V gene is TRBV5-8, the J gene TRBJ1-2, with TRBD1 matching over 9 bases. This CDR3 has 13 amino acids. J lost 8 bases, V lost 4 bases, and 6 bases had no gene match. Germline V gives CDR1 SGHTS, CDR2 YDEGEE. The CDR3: CASSRRTGEGYTF. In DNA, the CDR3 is TGTGCCAGCAGCAGACGGACAGGGGAAGGCTACACCTTC.

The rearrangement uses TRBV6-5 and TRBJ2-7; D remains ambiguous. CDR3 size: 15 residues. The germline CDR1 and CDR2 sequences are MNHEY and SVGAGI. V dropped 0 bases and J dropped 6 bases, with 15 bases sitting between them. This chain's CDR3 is CASSYSQWSPSEQYF. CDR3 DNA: TGTGCCAGCAGTTACTCCCAGTGGTCTCCCTCCGAGCAGTACTTC.

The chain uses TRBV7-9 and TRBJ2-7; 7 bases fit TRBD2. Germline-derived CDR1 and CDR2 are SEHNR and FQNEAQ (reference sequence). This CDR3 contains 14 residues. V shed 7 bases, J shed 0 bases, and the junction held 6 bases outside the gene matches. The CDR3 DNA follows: TGTGCCAGCAACTCCGCGGGGGACTCCTACGAGCAGTACTTC. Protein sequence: CASNSAGDSYEQYF.

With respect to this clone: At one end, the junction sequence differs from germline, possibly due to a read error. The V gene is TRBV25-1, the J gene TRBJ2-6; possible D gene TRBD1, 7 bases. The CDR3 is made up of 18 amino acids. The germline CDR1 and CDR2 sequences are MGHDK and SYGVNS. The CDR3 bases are TGTGCCAGCAGTGAACCCCGACAGGGAGGCTCTGGGGCCAACGGCCTGACTTTC. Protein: CASSEPRQGGSGANGLTF. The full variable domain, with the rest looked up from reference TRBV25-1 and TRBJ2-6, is EADIYQTPRYLVIGTGKKITLECSQTMGHDKMYWYQQDPGMELHLIHYSYGVNSTEKGDLSSESTVSRIRTEHFPLTLESARPSHTSQYLCASSEPRQGGSGANGLTFGAGSRLTVL.

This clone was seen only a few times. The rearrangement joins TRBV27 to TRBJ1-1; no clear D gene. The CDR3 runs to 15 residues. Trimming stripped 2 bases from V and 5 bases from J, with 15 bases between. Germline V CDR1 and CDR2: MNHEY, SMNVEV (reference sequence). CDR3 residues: CASSLRRSRETEAFF. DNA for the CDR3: TGTGCCAGCAGTTTAAGGAGGAGTAGGGAAACTGAAGCTTTCTTT.

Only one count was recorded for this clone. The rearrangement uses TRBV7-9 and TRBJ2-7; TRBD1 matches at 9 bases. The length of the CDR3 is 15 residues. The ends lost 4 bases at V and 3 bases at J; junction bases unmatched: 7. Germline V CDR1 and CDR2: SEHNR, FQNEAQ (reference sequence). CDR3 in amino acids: CASSSPGTGIYEQYF. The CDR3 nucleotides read TGTGCCAGCAGCTCTCCCGGGACAGGGATCTACGAGCAGTACTTC.

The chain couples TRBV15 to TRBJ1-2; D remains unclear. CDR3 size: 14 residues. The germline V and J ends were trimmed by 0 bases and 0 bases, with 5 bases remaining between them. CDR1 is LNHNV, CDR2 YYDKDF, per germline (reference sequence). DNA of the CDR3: TGTGCCACCAGCAGAGAGCAGACTAACTATGGCTACACCTTC. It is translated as CATSREQTNYGYTF.